Presented here are 17 T cell receptor beta chains from one specimen sequenced in a study of T-cell memory formation after mild COVID-19. A single record per CDR3 protein comes from TCRdb applying MiXCR to the 5' RACE reads. The sample shows about 360,000 distinct CDR3 sequences, over 13% of them seen only once. Material for sequencing was PBMCs or a T cell subset sorted from them (not recorded which). Source of these receptors: a man between 18 and 29 years old who had mild COVID-19 (a few samples of this study predate the infection). Cell type and time point are not known.

The chain is built from TRBV5-1 and TRBJ2-5, with D tentatively TRBD2 (6 bases). CDR1 and CDR2 (germline): SGHRS, YFSETQ. V lost 0 bases, J lost 5 bases, and 20 bases lay in between. This CDR3 contains 17 residues. CDR3 residues: CASSLAPTGPRGETQYF. The CDR3 nucleotides read TGCGCCAGCAGCTTGGCCCCAACCGGGCCCCGGGGGGAGACCCAGTACTTC.

This clonotype has only a few counts. The chain uses TRBV5-1 and TRBJ1-1, with 7 bases lining up with TRBD1. The CDR3 sequence is 14 residues long. V lost 3 bases to trimming and J lost 4 bases; unmatched junction nucleotides: 6. In germline, CDR1 is SGHRS, CDR2 YFSETQ. The CDR3 bases are TGCGCCAGCAGCTACGACAGGGCGGCCACTGAAGCTTTCTTT. Translated, it gives CASSYDRAATEAFF.

The table lists this clonotype with a few counts. The chain couples TRBV5-6 to TRBJ2-7, with 7 bases fitting TRBD2. The CDR3 totals 14 residues. With V trimmed by 4 bases and J by 3 bases, 7 bases remained unmatched. CDR1 and CDR2 from the germline V gene are SGHDT and YYEEEE. Written as DNA, the CDR3 is TGTGCCAGCAGCAGCGGGACTGGACGCTACGAGCAGTACGTC. This sequence encodes CASSSGTGRYEQYV.

The V gene is TRBV28, the J gene TRBJ2-3; 9 nucleotides agree with TRBD1. CDR1 is MDHEN, CDR2 SYDVKM, per germline. The CDR3 has 13 residues. Germline trimming cut 10 bases from V and 4 bases from J; bases unmatched to any gene: 6. The CDR3 sequence: CATGQGNSDTQYF. The CDR3 DNA reads as TGTGCCACCGGACAGGGGAATTCAGATACGCAGTATTTT.

The chain uses TRBV6-5 and TRBJ2-7; D remains unclear. The CDR3 runs to 14 residues. V was shortened by 6 bases and J by 2 bases, with 14 bases between the two germline ends. The V gene's germline CDR1 is MNHEY and CDR2 SVGAGI. CDR3 in amino acids: CASSPPGYPYEQYF. The CDR3 DNA is TGTGCCAGCAGCCCGCCCGGGTACCCCTACGAGCAGTACTTC.

The gene calls are TRBV7-9 and TRBJ2-3; D unresolved. This CDR3 contains 15 residues. The V end was cut by 3 bases, the J end by 1 base, with 11 bases between. The germline CDR1 and CDR2 sequences are SEHNR and FQNEAQ (reference sequence). The CDR3 sequence is CASSLALIGTDTQYF. The CDR3 region has the DNA TGTGCCAGCAGCTTGGCCCTAATTGGCACAGATACGCAGTATTTT. Using reference TRBV7-9 and TRBJ2-3 for the parts outside the CDR3, the full variable domain is DTGVSQNPRHKITKRGQNVTFRCDPISEHNRLYWYRQTLGQGPEFLTYFQNEAQLEKSRLLSDRFSAERPKGSFSTLEIQRTEQGDSAMYLCASSLALIGTDTQYFGPGTRLTVL.

This clonotype has only a few counts. J is TRBJ2-6 and V is TRBV9; D unclear. Germline V CDR1 and CDR2: SGDLS, YYNGEE. V was cut by 1 base and J by 0 bases, with 5 bases left in between. The CDR3 loop spans 15 amino acids. The DNA for the CDR3 is TGTGCCAGCAGCGTACAGACCTCTGGGGCCAACGTCCTGACTTTC. Protein: CASSVQTSGANVLTF.

This clonotype showed up just a few times. The gene calls are TRBV7-3 and TRBJ1-3; tentative D call: TRBD1 (5 bases). There are 13 residues in the CDR3. Germline V gene sequence: CDR1 SGHTA, CDR2 FQGTGA. The V and J ends lost 4 bases and 2 bases respectively, with 6 bases between them. CDR3 sequence reads: CASSSTAGNTIYF. The CDR3 region has the DNA TGTGCCAGCAGCTCGACAGCTGGAAACACCATATATTTT.

This chain uses TRBV3-1 with TRBJ2-1, with D possibly being TRBD1 (5 bases). Trimming took off 1 base at V and 5 bases at J, with 12 bases between the two ends. The CDR3 runs to 15 residues. Germline-derived CDR1 and CDR2 are LGHDT and YNNKEL (reference sequence). This chain's CDR3 is CASSQGQNFNNEQFF. The CDR3 DNA follows: TGTGCCAGCAGCCAAGGACAGAACTTCAACAATGAGCAGTTCTTC.

This clonotype turned up a few times. The chain is built from TRBV27 and TRBJ2-7; D gene ambiguous. This CDR3 region has 10 residues. From germline, CDR1 is MNHEY and CDR2 SMNVEV (reference sequence). Trimming took 8 bases from V and 2 from J, leaving 4 bases between them. The CDR3 sequence is CASGTYEQYF. DNA for the CDR3: TGTGCCAGCGGTACCTACGAGCAGTACTTC.

The V gene is TRBV18, the J gene TRBJ2-1; TRBD2 agrees at 14 bases. Germline V gene data show CDR1 as KGHSH and CDR2 as LQKENI. CDR3 size: 16 residues. J lost 8 bases, V lost 0 bases, and 3 bases had no gene match. The CDR3, as DNA: TGTGCCAGCTCACCACCGGGACTAGCGGGGGTGCATGAGCAGTTCTTC. The encoded protein is CASSPPGLAGVHEQFF.

In this sample, this clonotype turned up a few times. The chain joins TRBV5-4 to TRBJ2-5; D ambiguous. The CDR3 is made up of 15 amino acids. Trimming stripped 7 bases from V and 2 bases from J, with 18 bases between. Germline-derived CDR1 and CDR2 are SGHNT and YYREEE (reference sequence). CDR3 protein: CASRLGWTDQETQYF. CDR3 nucleotides: TGTGCCAGCCGACTCGGGTGGACGGATCAAGAGACCCAGTACTTC. The whole variable domain, filled in from reference TRBV5-4 and TRBJ2-5, reads ETGVTQSPTHLIKTRGQQVTLRCSSQSGHNTVSWYQQALGQGPQFIFQYYREEENGRGNFPPRFSGLQFPNYSSELNVNALELDDSALYLCASRLGWTDQETQYFGPGTRLLVL.

V and J are TRBV12-3 or TRBV12-4 and TRBJ1-2; no clear D. The CDR3 covers 15 residues. With 1 base removed from V and 5 bases from J, the gap between germline ends came to 14 bases. The CDR3 loop reads CASSLDALRLYGYTF. The CDR3 DNA reads as TGTGCCAGCAGTTTAGACGCCCTGCGCCTTTATGGCTACACCTTC.

The chain employs TRBV4-2 and TRBJ2-4; TRBD2 matches at 8 bases. Germline V gene sequence: CDR1 LGHNA, CDR2 YNFKEQ. The CDR3 loop spans 13 amino acids. After removal of 10 bases from V and 0 bases from J, the junction contained 2 bases not matched to a gene. The CDR3 bases are TGTGCCACCGCGGGGGGAGCCAAAAACATTCAGTACTTC. It encodes CATAGGAKNIQYF.

J is TRBJ1-2 and V is TRBV10-3; 9 nucleotides align to TRBD1. With V trimmed by 4 bases and J by 6 bases, 6 bases remained unmatched. There are 14 residues in the CDR3. Germline V lookup: CDR1 ENHRY, CDR2 SYGVKD. The CDR3 spells CAISGTGGADGYTF. CDR3 nucleotides: TGTGCCATCAGTGGAACAGGGGGCGCGGATGGCTACACCTTC.

This clonotype was seen more than once but under ten times. The V and J genes are TRBV4-2 and TRBJ2-3, with D possibly TRBD2 on 6 matching bases. The V end lost 0 bases, the J end lost 1 base, and 8 bases lay between the germline ends. Germline CDR1 reads LGHNA; CDR2 reads YNFKEQ. This CDR3 comprises 15 residues. The CDR3 sequence is CASSQDTGGTDTQYF. CDR3 DNA: TGTGCCAGCAGCCAAGATACGGGGGGCACAGATACGCAGTATTTT.

This clonotype was seen only a few times. This chain uses TRBV5-4 with TRBJ2-1; D might be TRBD1 (6 bases). The germline CDR1 and CDR2 sequences are SGHNT and YYREEE (reference sequence). V lost 2 bases, J lost 2 bases, and 11 bases lay in between. The CDR3 contains 15 residues. DNA of the CDR3: TGTGCCAGCAGCTTTTGGACAGCAGCCTACAATGAGCAGTTCTTC. Its translation: CASSFWTAAYNEQFF.